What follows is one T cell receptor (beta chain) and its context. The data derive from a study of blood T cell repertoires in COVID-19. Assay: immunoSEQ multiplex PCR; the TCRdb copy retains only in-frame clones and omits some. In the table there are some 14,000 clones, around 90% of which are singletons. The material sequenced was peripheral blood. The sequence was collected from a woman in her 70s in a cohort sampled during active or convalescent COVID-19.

CDR3 DNA sequence: TGTGCCAGCAGTCATCGGGTCGCCAATTCACCCCTCCACTTT. Its translation is CASSHRVANSPLHF. The rearrangement links TRBV28 to TRBJ1-6; D uncertain. CDR1 MDHEN and CDR2 SYDVKM come from the germline V gene. V was clipped by 5 bases and J by 7 bases, with 12 bases between them. CDR3 length: 14 amino acids.